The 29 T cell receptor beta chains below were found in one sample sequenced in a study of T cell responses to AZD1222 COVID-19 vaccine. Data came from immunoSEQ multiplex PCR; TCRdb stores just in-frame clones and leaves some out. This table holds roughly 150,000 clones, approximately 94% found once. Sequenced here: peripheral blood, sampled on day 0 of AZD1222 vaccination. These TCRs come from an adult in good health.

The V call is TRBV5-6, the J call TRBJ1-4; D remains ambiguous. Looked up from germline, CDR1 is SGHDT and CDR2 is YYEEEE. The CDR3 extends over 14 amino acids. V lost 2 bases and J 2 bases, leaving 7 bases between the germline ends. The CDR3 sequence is CASSLVETNEKLFF. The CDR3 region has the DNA TGTGCCAGCAGCTTAGTGGAGACTAATGAAAAACTGTTTTTT.

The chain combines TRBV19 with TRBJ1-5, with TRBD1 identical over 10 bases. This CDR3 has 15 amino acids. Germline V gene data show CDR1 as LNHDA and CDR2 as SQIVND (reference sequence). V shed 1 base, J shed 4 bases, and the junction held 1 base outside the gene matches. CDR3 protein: CASSIGDRGNQPQHF. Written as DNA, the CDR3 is TGTGCCAGTAGTATAGGGGACAGGGGTAATCAGCCCCAGCATTTT.

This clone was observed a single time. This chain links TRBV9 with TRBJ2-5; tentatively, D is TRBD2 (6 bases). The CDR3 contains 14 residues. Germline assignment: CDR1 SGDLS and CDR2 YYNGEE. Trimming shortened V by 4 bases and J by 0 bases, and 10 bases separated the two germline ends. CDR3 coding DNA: TGTGCCAGCAGCCGTGGGGGGTACCAAGAGACCCAGTACTTC. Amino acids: CASSRGGYQETQYF.

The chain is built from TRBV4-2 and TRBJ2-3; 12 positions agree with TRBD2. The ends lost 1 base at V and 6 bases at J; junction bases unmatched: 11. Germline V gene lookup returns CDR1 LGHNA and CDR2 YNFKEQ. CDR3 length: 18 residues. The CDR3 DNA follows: TGTGCCAGCAGCCAAGCTCCCCTAGCGGGGGGGCGGCGCGATACGCAGTATTTT. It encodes CASSQAPLAGGRRDTQYF.

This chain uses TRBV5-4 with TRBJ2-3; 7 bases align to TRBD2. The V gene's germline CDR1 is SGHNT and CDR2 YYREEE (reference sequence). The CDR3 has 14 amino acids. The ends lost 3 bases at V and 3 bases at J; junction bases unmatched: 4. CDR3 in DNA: TGTGCCAGCAGCTCCAGCGGGAAAACAGATACGCAGTATTTT. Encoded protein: CASSSSGKTDTQYF. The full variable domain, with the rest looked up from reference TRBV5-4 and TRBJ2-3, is ETGVTQSPTHLIKTRGQQVTLRCSSQSGHNTVSWYQQALGQGPQFIFQYYREEENGRGNFPPRFSGLQFPNYSSELNVNALELDDSALYLCASSSSGKTDTQYFGPGTRLTVL.

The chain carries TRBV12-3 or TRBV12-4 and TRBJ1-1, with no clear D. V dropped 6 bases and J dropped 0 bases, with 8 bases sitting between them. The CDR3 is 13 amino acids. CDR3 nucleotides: TGTGCCAGCAGCCGACTGATGAACACTGAAGCTTTCTTT. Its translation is CASSRLMNTEAFF.

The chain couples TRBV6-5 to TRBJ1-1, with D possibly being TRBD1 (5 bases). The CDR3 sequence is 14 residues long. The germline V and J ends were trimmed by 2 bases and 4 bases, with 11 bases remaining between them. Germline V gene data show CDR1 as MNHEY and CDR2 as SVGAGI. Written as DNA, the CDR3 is TGTGCCAGCAGTTACGGGGGACGAGTCACTGAAGCTTTCTTT. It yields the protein CASSYGGRVTEAFF.

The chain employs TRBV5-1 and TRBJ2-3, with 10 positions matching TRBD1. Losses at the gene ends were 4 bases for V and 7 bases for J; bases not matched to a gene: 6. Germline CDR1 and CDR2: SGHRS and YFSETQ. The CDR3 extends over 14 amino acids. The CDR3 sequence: CASSRDRGVNTQYF. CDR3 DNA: TGCGCCAGCAGCCGGGACAGGGGTGTGAATACGCAGTATTTT. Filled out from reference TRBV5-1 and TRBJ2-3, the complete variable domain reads KAGVTQTPRYLIKTRGQQVTLSCSPISGHRSVSWYQQTPGQGLQFLFEYFSETQRNKGNFPGRFSGRQFSNSRSEMNVSTLELGDSALYLCASSRDRGVNTQYFGPGTRLTVL.

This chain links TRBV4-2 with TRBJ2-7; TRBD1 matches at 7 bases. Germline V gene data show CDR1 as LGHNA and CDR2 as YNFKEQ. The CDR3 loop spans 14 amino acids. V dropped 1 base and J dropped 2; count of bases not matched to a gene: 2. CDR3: CASSQVGQTYEQYF. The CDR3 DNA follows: TGTGCCAGCAGCCAAGTGGGACAGACCTACGAGCAGTACTTC.

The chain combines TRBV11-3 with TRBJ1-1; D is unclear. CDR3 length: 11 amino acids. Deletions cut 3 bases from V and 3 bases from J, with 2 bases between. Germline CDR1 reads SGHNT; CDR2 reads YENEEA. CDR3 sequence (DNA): TGTGCCAGCAGCTTCCACACTGAAGCTTTCTTT. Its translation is CASSFHTEAFF.

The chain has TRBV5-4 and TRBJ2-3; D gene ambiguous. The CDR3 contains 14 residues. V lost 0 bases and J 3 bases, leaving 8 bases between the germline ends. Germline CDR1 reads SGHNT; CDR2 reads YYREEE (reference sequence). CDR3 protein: CASSLGLTTDTQYF. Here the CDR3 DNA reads TGTGCCAGCAGCTTGGGACTGACGACAGATACGCAGTATTTT.

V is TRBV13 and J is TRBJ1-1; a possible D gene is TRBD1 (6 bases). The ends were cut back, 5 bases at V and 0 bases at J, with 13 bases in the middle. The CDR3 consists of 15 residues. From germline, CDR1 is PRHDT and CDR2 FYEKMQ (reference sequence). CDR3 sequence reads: CASSETGQMNTEAFF. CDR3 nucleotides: TGTGCCAGCAGCGAAACGGGACAAATGAACACTGAAGCTTTCTTT.

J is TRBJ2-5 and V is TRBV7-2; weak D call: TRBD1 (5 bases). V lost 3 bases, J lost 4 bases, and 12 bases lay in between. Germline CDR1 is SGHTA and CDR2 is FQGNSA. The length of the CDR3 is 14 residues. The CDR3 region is CASSLGPKRETQYF. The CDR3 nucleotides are TGTGCCAGCAGCTTGGGGCCAAAACGAGAGACCCAGTACTTC. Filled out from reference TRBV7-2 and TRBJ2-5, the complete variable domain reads GAGVSQSPSNKVTEKGKDVELRCDPISGHTALYWYRQSLGQGLEFLIYFQGNSAPDKSGLPSDRFSAERTGGSVSTLTIQRTQQEDSAVYLCASSLGPKRETQYFGPGTRLLVL.

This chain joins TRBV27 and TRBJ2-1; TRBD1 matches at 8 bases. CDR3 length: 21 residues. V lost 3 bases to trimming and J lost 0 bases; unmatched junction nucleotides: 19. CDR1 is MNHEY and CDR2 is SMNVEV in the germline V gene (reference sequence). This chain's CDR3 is CASSFSNRDRKAPSSYNEQFF. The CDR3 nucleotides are TGTGCCAGCAGTTTTAGCAACCGGGACAGGAAGGCCCCCAGCTCCTACAATGAGCAGTTCTTC.

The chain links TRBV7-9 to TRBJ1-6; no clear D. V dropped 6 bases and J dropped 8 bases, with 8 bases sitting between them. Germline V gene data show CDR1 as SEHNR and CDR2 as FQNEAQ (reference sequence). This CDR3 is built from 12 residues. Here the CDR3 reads CASRIPDSPLHF. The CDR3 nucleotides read TGTGCCAGCAGAATCCCGGATTCACCCCTCCACTTT.

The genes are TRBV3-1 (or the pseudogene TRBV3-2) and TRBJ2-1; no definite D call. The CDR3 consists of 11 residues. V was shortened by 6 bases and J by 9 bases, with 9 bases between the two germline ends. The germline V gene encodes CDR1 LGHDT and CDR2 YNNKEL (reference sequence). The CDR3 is CASRAMGEQFF. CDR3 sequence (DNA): TGTGCCAGCAGGGCAATGGGTGAGCAGTTCTTC.

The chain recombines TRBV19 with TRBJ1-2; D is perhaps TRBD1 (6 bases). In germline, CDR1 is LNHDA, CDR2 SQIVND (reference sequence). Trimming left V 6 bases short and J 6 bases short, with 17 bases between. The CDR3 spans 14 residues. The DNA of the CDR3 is TGTGCCAGTAGAATTCGGGGGGCGCTTGATGGCTACACCTTC. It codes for CASRIRGALDGYTF.

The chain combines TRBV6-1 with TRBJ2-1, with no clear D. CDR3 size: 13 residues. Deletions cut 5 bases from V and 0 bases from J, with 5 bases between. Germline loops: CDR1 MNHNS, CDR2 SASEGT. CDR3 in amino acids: CASSLSSYNEQFF. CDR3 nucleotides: TGTGCCAGCAGTCTTAGCTCCTACAATGAGCAGTTCTTC.

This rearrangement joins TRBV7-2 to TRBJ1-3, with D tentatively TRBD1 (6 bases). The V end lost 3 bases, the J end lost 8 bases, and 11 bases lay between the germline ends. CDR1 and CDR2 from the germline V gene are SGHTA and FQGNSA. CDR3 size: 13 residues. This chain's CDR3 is CASSLYPGDTIYF. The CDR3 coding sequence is TGTGCCAGCAGCTTGTACCCAGGGGACACCATATATTTT.

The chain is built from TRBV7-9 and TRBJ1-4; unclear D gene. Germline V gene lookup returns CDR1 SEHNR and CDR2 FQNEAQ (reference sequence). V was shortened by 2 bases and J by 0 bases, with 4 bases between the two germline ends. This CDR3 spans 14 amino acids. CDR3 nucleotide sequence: TGTGCCAGCAGCTTACATGCAACTAATGAAAAACTGTTTTTT. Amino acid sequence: CASSLHATNEKLFF.

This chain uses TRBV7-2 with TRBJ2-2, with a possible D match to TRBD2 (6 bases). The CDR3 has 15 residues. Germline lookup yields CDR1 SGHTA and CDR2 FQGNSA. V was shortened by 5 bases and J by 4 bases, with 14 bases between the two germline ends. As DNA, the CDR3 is TGTGCCAGCAGCCCTCGGGACTCATTCACCGGGGAGCTGTTTTTT. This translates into CASSPRDSFTGELFF.

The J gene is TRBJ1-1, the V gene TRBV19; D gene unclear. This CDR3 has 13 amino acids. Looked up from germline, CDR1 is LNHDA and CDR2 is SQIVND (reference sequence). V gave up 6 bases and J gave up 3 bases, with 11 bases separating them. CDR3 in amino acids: CASSPRLYTEAFF. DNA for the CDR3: TGTGCCAGTAGCCCGAGGCTATACACTGAAGCTTTCTTT.

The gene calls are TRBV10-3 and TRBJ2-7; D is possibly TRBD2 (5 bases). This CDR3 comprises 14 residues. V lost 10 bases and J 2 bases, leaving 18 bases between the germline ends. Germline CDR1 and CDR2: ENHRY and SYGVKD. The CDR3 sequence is CASCIGPGTYEQYF. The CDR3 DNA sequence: TGTGCCAGTTGCATAGGTCCGGGAACCTACGAGCAGTACTTC.

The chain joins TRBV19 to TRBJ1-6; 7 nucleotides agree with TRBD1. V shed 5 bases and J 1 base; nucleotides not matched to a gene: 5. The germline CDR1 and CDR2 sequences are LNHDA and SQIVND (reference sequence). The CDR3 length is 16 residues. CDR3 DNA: TGTGCCAGTAGTGAGGGGACAGATTCCTATAATTCACCCCTCCACTTT. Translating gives CASSEGTDSYNSPLHF. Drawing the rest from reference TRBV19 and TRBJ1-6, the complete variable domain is DGGITQSPKYLFRKEGQNVTLSCEQNLNHDAMYWYRQDPGQGLRLIYYSQIVNDFQKGDIAEGYSVSREKKESFPLTVTSAQKNPTAFYLCASSEGTDSYNSPLHFGNGTRLTVT.

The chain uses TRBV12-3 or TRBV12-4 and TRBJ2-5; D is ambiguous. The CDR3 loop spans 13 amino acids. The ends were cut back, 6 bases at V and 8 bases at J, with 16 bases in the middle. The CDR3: CASSRLSEDTQYF. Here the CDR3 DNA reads TGTGCCAGCAGCCGCCTTAGTGAGGACACCCAGTACTTC.

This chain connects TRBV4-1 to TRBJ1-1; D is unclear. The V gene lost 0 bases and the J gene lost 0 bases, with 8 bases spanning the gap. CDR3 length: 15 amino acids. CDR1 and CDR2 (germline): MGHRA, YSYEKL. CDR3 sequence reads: CASSQDFGMNTEAFF. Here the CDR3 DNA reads TGCGCCAGCAGCCAAGATTTTGGGATGAACACTGAAGCTTTCTTT.

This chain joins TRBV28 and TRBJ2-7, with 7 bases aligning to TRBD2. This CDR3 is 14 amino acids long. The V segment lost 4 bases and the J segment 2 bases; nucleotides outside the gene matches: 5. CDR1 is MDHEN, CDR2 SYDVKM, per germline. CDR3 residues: CASSSPGTTYEQYF. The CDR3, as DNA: TGTGCCAGCAGTTCCCCAGGGACTACCTACGAGCAGTACTTC.

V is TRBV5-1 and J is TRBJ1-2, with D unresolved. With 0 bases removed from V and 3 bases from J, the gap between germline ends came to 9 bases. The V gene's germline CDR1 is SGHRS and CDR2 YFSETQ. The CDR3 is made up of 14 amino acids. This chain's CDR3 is CASSLADNYYGYTF. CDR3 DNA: TGCGCCAGCAGCTTGGCGGATAATTACTATGGCTACACCTTC.

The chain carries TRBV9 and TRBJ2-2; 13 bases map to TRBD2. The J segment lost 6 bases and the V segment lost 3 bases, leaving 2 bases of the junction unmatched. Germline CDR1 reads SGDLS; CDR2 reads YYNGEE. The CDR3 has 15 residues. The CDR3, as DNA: TGTGCCAGCAGCGGACTAGCGGGGGGAGCCGGGGAGCTGTTTTTT. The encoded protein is CASSGLAGGAGELFF.